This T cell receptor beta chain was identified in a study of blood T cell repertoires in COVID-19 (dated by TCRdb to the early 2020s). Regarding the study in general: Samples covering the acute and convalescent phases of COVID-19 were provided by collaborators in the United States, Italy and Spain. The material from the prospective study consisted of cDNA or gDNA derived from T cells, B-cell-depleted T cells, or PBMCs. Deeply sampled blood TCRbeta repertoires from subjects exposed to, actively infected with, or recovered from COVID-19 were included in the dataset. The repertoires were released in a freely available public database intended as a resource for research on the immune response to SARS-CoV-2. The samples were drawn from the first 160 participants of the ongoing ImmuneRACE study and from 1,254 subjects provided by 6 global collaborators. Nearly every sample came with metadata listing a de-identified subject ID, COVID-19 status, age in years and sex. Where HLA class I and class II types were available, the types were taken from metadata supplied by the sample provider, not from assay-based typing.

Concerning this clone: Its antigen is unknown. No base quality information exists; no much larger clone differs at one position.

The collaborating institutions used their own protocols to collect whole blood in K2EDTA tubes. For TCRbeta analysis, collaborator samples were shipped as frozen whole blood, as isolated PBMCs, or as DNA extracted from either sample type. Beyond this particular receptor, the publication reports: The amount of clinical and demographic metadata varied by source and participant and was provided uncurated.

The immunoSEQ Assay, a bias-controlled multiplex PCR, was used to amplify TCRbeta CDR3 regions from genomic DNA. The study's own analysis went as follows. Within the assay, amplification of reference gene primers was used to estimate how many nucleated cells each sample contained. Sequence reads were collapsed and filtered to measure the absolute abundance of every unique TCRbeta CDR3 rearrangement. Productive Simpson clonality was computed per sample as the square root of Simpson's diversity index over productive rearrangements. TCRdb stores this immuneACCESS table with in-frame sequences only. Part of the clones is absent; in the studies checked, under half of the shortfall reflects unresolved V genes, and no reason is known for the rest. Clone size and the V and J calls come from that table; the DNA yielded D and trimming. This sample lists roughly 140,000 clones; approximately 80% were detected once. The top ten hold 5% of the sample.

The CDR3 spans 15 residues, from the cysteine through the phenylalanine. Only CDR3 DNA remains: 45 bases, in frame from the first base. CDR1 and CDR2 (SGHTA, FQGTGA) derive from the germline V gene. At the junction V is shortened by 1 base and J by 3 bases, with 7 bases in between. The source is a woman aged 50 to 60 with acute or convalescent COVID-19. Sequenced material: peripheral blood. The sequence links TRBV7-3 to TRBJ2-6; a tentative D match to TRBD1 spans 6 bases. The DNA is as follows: TGTGCCAGCAGCTTAAGGGGGCGTGGGGCCAACGTCCTGACTTTC. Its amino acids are CASSLRGRGANVLTF. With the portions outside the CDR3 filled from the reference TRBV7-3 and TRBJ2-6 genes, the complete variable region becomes GAGVSQTPSNKVTEKGKYVELRCDPISGHTALYWYRQSLGQGPEFLIYFQGTGAADDSGLPNDRFFAVRPEGSVSTLKIQRTERGDSAVYLCASSLRGRGANVLTFGAGSRLTVL.